This T cell receptor (beta chain) was recovered during a study of blood T cell repertoires in COVID-19. Here immunoSEQ multiplex PCR was the method, and the copy in TCRdb shows in-frame clones only, minus some. This sample has approximately 500,000 clones, with roughly 88% found just once. Cohort 3 recovered donors had two negative PCRs, clearance, or symptom resolution. The CDR3 is 10 amino acids. CDR1 and CDR2 (germline): LNHDA, SQIVND (reference sequence). V dropped 10 bases and J dropped 3 bases, with 6 bases sitting between them. J is TRBJ2-5 and V is TRBV19; D uncertain. Sequences were obtained from PBMCs or T cells enriched from blood (not recorded which). This TCR derives from a woman aged 40 to 50 who had recovered from COVID-19. The CDR3 region has the DNA TGTGCCACCCAAAAAGAGACCCAGTACTTC. Translated, it gives CATQKETQYF.